What follows describes a single T cell receptor (beta chain). Looked up from germline, CDR1 is GTSNPN and CDR2 is SVGIG (reference sequence). The CDR3 consists of 16 residues. The V end lost 4 bases, the J end lost 0 bases, and 16 bases lay between the germline ends. The sample is drawn from a study of blood T cell repertoires in COVID-19. As for the study in general: Some COVID-19 samples were acute and others convalescent; all came from the United States, Italy and Spain.

The protocol was immunoSEQ multiplex PCR, while the TCRdb copy is restricted to in-frame clones and leaves out a portion. The table includes roughly 73,000 clones, 90% detected once. The specimen sequenced was peripheral blood. The source of this sequence is a man in his fifties with acute or convalescent COVID-19. This rearrangement joins TRBV30 to TRBJ2-1; TRBD2 is a possible D gene (6 bases). DNA of the CDR3: TGTGCCTGGAATGGGGTCGCGGGGAGCTCCTACAATGAGCAGTTCTTC. This codes for CAWNGVAGSSYNEQFF. Based on the CDR3 plus reference TRBV30 and TRBJ2-1, the full variable domain is SQTIHQWPATLVQPVGSPLSLECTVEGTSNPNLYWYRQAAGRGLQLLFYSVGIGQISSEVPQNLSASRPQDRQFILSSKKLLLSDSGFYLCAWNGVAGSSYNEQFFGPGTRLTVL.